This T cell receptor beta chain originates from a study of T-cell memory formation after mild COVID-19. Study findings and constraints: CD4+ contracting clones were mainly CM and EM; CD8+ ones, EMRA.

On this clonotype itself: Its specificity is not known.

TCRdb called the 5' RACE reads again in MiXCR, with one record for every CDR3 protein. The sample holds approximately 260,000 distinct CDR3 sequences, roughly 17% seen once. Germline V CDR1 and CDR2: LNHNV, YYDKDF (reference sequence). The CDR3 runs to 16 residues. Losses at the gene ends were 3 bases for V and 0 bases for J; bases not matched to a gene: 5. J is TRBJ2-5 and V is TRBV15; 9 bases map to TRBD2. The sequenced sample was PBMCs or a T cell subset sorted from them (not recorded which). This TCR was sampled from a man between 18 and 35 years old who had mild COVID-19 (a few samples of this study predate the infection). Cell type and time point are not known. The CDR3 reads CATSSAGGVYQETQYF. In DNA form, the CDR3 reads TGTGCCACCAGCAGTGCGGGGGGGGTGTACCAAGAGACCCAGTACTTC.